Below, 16 T cell receptor beta chains from the same sample are listed, as sequenced in a study of Ad26.COV2.S vaccination and SARS-CoV-2 variants. The sample's treatment: roughly 20 received Ad26.COV2.S at low or high dose, single or two shots; five or six received placebo; per-sample allocation not given. Collection of samples fell on day 63 after the first vaccine or placebo injection. The table came from immunoSEQ multiplex PCR; TCRdb's copy has only in-frame clones and leaves some out. The table shows some 640,000 clones, with 80% to 90% occurring only once. The starting material was peripheral blood, obtained in a trial of Ad26.COV2.S vaccine versus placebo. These receptors came from a person between 18 and 59 years old who received the Ad26.COV2.S COVID-19 vaccine or a placebo.

The rearrangement joins TRBV15 to TRBJ2-7; D gene ambiguous. CDR1 is LNHNV and CDR2 is YYDKDF in the germline V gene (reference sequence). Trimming cost V 0 bases and J 7 bases, with 10 bases left between them. The CDR3 has 13 residues. CDR3 sequence reads: CATSRDRAQEQYF. Written as DNA, the CDR3 is TGTGCCACCAGCAGAGATCGGGCACAGGAGCAGTACTTC.

In this sample, this clone turned up a few times. V and J are TRBV5-1 and TRBJ1-1; tentatively, D is TRBD1 (6 bases). Trimming took off 6 bases at V and 2 bases at J, with 14 bases between the two ends. Germline V CDR1 and CDR2: SGHRS, YFSETQ. This CDR3 region has 14 residues. The CDR3 DNA reads as TGCGCCAGCAACACTGGACAGATCAACACTGAAGCTTTCTTT. This encodes CASNTGQINTEAFF.

The V call is TRBV6-5, the J call TRBJ2-4; tentative D call: TRBD2 (6 bases). Germline loops: CDR1 MNHEY, CDR2 SVGAGI. Trimming stripped 8 bases from V and 6 bases from J, with 14 bases between. The CDR3 has 13 amino acids. The CDR3 DNA is TGTGCCAGCCGACGGGAGATGGGAAACATTCAGTACTTC. This gives the protein CASRREMGNIQYF.

The chain couples TRBV6-5 to TRBJ2-1; 10 positions match TRBD2. CDR3 length: 15 amino acids. Germline CDR1 and CDR2: MNHEY and SVGAGI. J was trimmed by 6 bases and V by 5 bases; bases with no gene match: 7. For the CDR3, the DNA is TGTGCCAGCAGTCGGAGGACTAGCGGAATCAATGAGCAGTTCTTC. Translation: CASSRRTSGINEQFF.

The chain joins TRBV10-3 to TRBJ1-3; 7 bases align to TRBD1. The length of the CDR3 is 12 residues. The junction had 3 bases not matched to a gene; V was cut back by 10 bases and J by 3 bases. The germline V gene has CDR1 ENHRY and CDR2 SYGVKD. The CDR3 sequence is CATTGDGNTIYF. DNA of the CDR3: TGTGCCACAACAGGGGATGGAAACACCATATATTTT.

This chain links TRBV5-1 with TRBJ1-1; unclear D gene. This CDR3 contains 15 residues. Trimming took 1 base from V and 0 from J, leaving 10 bases between them. Germline V CDR1 and CDR2: SGHRS, YFSETQ. The DNA of the CDR3 is TGCGCCAGCAGCTTGAATTGGGGTCTGAACACTGAAGCTTTCTTT. Amino acids: CASSLNWGLNTEAFF.

This clone showed up just a few times. The chain carries TRBV15 and TRBJ1-2; 9 positions agree with TRBD1. In germline, CDR1 is LNHNV, CDR2 YYDKDF (reference sequence). The CDR3 length is 16 residues. Trimming removed 4 bases from V and 1 base from J; junction bases left unmatched: 7. CDR3 in DNA: TGTGCCACCAGCACCGGGGGACAGGGACGTAACTATGGCTACACCTTC. Amino acids: CATSTGGQGRNYGYTF.

The rearrangement uses TRBV15 and TRBJ2-2; D is uncertain. Germline assignment: CDR1 LNHNV and CDR2 YYDKDF (reference sequence). Trimming stripped 1 base from V and 5 bases from J, with 5 bases between. This CDR3 has 13 residues. CDR3 nucleotide sequence: TGTGCCACCAGCAGAGTATATACCGGGGAGCTGTTTTTT. It yields the protein CATSRVYTGELFF. The full variable domain, its missing parts supplied by reference TRBV15 and TRBJ2-2, is DAMVIQNPRYQVTQFGKPVTLSCSQTLNHNVMYWYQQKSSQAPKLLFHYYDKDFNNEADTPDNFQSRRPNTSFCFLDIRSPGLGDTAMYLCATSRVYTGELFFGEGSRLTVL.

This CDR3 reads CASSLGTKTEAFF. The DNA for the CDR3 is TGTGCCAGCAGTTTAGGGACTAAGACTGAAGCTTTCTTT. The chain has TRBV27 and TRBJ1-1, with D tentatively TRBD1 (5 bases). The CDR3 covers 13 residues. V was shortened by 2 bases and J by 5 bases, with 9 bases between the two germline ends. Germline assignment: CDR1 MNHEY and CDR2 SMNVEV (reference sequence).

This chain uses TRBV6-2 or TRBV6-3 with TRBJ2-7, with 12 bases matching TRBD2. Germline V gives CDR1 MNHEY, CDR2 SVGEGT. The CDR3 length is 14 residues. V shed 2 bases and J 4 bases; nucleotides not matched to a gene: 0. CDR3 sequence reads: CASSYTSGGYEQYF. In nucleotides, the CDR3 is TGTGCCAGCAGTTACACTAGCGGGGGGTACGAGCAGTACTTC.

This chain connects TRBV29-1 to TRBJ2-7; 10 bases agree with TRBD2. The CDR3 covers 13 residues. V shed 3 bases, J shed 6 bases, and the junction held 5 bases outside the gene matches. CDR1 and CDR2 from the germline V gene are SQVTM and ANQGSEA. CDR3: CSVDTSGVGEQYF. CDR3 DNA sequence: TGCAGCGTTGATACTAGCGGGGTGGGCGAGCAGTACTTC.

The genes are TRBV4-2 and TRBJ1-5; D might be TRBD1 (6 bases). Germline CDR1 and CDR2: LGHNA and YNFKEQ. The CDR3 sequence is 12 residues long. Between the trimmed V and J ends, which lost 8 bases and 6 bases, there was a span of 11 bases. CDR3 DNA sequence: TGTGCCAGCGGAACAGGGTCTCAGCCCCAGCATTTT. It yields the protein CASGTGSQPQHF.

This clone has more than one count but fewer than ten. The chain joins TRBV4-3 to TRBJ2-7; D uncertain. The CDR3 is 16 amino acids. Germline V gene lookup returns CDR1 LGHNA and CDR2 YSLEER. V lost 1 base, J lost 3 bases, and 16 bases lay in between. The CDR3 is CASSQGFLRPYYEQYF. The CDR3 DNA reads TGCGCCAGCAGCCAAGGTTTCCTAAGACCCTACTACGAGCAGTACTTC.

This chain uses TRBV27 with TRBJ1-6; D remains ambiguous. The germline CDR1 and CDR2 sequences are MNHEY and SMNVEV (reference sequence). This CDR3 contains 12 residues. Trimming removed 6 bases at V and 7 bases at J, with 7 bases between. CDR3 nucleotides: TGTGCCAGCAGAAGAGAGAATTCACCCCTCCACTTT. The encoded protein is CASRRENSPLHF.

CDR3 sequence: CASSSAGTPIAKNIQYF. DNA of the CDR3: TGTGCCAGCAGTAGCGCCGGGACCCCTATAGCCAAAAACATTCAGTACTTC. The chain links TRBV6-2 or TRBV6-3 to TRBJ2-4; D could derive from TRBD1 or TRBD2 (5 bases each). V was clipped by 5 bases and J by 0 bases, with 17 bases between them. Germline CDR1 and CDR2: MNHEY and SVGEGT. The CDR3 is 17 residues long.

The chain combines TRBV7-2 with TRBJ1-5, with D possibly being TRBD1 (5 bases). Looked up from germline, CDR1 is SGHTA and CDR2 is FQGNSA. This CDR3 is 15 amino acids long. Between the trimmed V and J ends, which lost 4 bases and 3 bases, there was a span of 13 bases. The CDR3 loop is CASSSGERPNQPQHF. In nucleotides, the CDR3 is TGTGCCAGCAGCTCGGGGGAGAGGCCCAATCAGCCCCAGCATTTT.